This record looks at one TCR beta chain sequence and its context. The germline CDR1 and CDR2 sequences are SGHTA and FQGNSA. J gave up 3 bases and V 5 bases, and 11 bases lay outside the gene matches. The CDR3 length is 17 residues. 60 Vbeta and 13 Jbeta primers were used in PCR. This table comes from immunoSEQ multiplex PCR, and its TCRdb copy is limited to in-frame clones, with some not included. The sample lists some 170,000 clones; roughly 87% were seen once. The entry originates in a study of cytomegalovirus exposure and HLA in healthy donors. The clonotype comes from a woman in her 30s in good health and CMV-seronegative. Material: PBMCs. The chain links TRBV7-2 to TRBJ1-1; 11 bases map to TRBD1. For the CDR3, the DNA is TGTGCCAGCAGCATAGGGACAGGGGGTGGGATCGACACTGAAGCTTTCTTT. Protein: CASSIGTGGGIDTEAFF.